A selection of T cell receptor beta chains follows, all from one sample in a study of T cell repertoires in cytomegalovirus infection. TCRdb independently ran MiXCR on the reads; one entry per CDR3 protein. The sample holds under 150,000 distinct CDR3 sequences, roughly 9% seen once. The source material was PBMCs. These TCRs come from a human donor in good health (CMV status not recorded). Some clones in this sample may be carry-over from other donors' samples. The CDR3 runs from the conserved cysteine through the conserved F or W. The D gene is left open where the match is weak. Size is stated for part of the rows, as once, few or many counts, or as a class when the clone is expanded.

v_call	d_call	j_call	clone_size	cdr3_aa	cdr3_nt
TRBV18	.	TRBJ2-5	.	CASSNWDGQETQYF	TGTGCCAGCTCAAACTGGGACGGACAAGAGACCCAGTACTTC
TRBV7-8	.	TRBJ2-7	many	CASSLTVVAGATQTYEQYF	TGTGCCAGCAGCCTTACGGTGGTGGCGGGGGCGACCCAAACCTACGAGCAGTACTTC
TRBV19	.	TRBJ1-5	.	CASSQWDPNQPQHF	TGTGCCAGTAGTCAGTGGGACCCCAATCAGCCCCAGCATTTT
TRBV7-9	.	TRBJ2-2	many	CASSARDMNTGELFF	TGTGCCAGCAGCGCCCGGGACATGAACACCGGGGAGCTGTTTTTT
TRBV6-5	TRBD1	TRBJ1-5	many	CASSLDRGRGQPQHF	TGTGCCAGCAGTCTTGACAGGGGAAGAGGTCAGCCCCAGCATTTT
TRBV29-1	.	TRBJ1-1	many	CSVLRDVQEAFF	TGCAGCGTTCTCAGGGATGTACAGGAAGCTTTCTTT
TRBV7-2	TRBD2	TRBJ2-5	many	CASSPRLAAYQETQYF	TGTGCCAGCAGCCCCCGACTAGCTGCGTACCAAGAGACCCAGTACTTC
TRBV6-5	.	TRBJ2-1	many	CASNAGGRVYNEQFF	TGTGCCAGCAATGCCGGGGGCAGGGTCTACAATGAGCAGTTCTTC
TRBV6-1	TRBD1	TRBJ1-1	.	CASSAGQGFLFTEAFF	TGTGCCAGCAGTGCCGGACAGGGTTTTCTTTTCACTGAAGCTTTCTTT
TRBV7-6	TRBD2	TRBJ2-5	many	CASSLGTSGTRGTQYF	TGTGCCAGCAGCCTGGGGACTAGCGGGACCAGGGGGACCCAGTACTTC
TRBV18	TRBD1	TRBJ1-1	.	CASSSTGTEAFF	TGTGCCAGCTCGTCGACAGGGACTGAAGCTTTCTTT
TRBV6-2/TRBV6-3	.	TRBJ2-5	.	CASSYKGILGETQYF	TGTGCCAGCAGTTACAAGGGGATTCTAGGGGAGACCCAGTACTTC
TRBV19	.	TRBJ2-7	many	CASSIPGTLTSEYF	TGTGCCAGTAGTATACCAGGCACCCTTACGAGCGAGTACTTC
TRBV7-2	.	TRBJ2-7	many	CASSTDGTYEQYF	TGTGCCAGCAGCACCGACGGGACCTACGAGCAGTACTTC
TRBV29-1	TRBD1	TRBJ2-7	few	CSVTGSSYEQYF	TGCAGCGTGACAGGGAGCTCCTACGAGCAGTACTTC
TRBV19	.	TRBJ1-5	few	CASSMTGVGNQPQHF	TGTGCCAGTAGTATGACTGGGGTCGGTAATCAGCCCCAGCATTTT
TRBV7-9	TRBD1	TRBJ1-2	many	CASSSGGSVDGYTF	TGTGCCAGCAGCTCAGGGGGGTCGGTAGATGGCTACACCTTC
TRBV12-3/TRBV12-4	.	TRBJ1-1	many	CASSRGSRNTEAFF	TGTGCCAGCAGTCGGGGGTCCCGGAACACTGAAGCTTTCTTT
TRBV2	TRBD1	TRBJ1-4	many	CASSSDRGANEKLFF	TGTGCCAGCAGCTCTGACAGGGGTGCTAATGAAAAACTGTTTTTT
TRBV5-1	.	TRBJ2-3	many	CASSLESEGDTQYF	TGCGCCAGCAGCTTGGAGTCGGAGGGGGATACGCAGTATTTT
TRBV29-1	.	TRBJ1-2	many	CSVETDLATGSSNYGYTF	TGCAGCGTTGAAACTGACCTGGCTACAGGCTCTTCTAACTATGGCTACACCTTC
TRBV20-1	TRBD1	TRBJ1-1	few	CSGDRVDTEAFF	TGCAGTGGCGACAGGGTCGACACTGAAGCTTTCTTT
TRBV28	TRBD1	TRBJ1-4	many	CASSSPGQTKNEKLFF	TGTGCCAGCAGTTCTCCGGGACAGACAAAAAATGAAAAACTGTTTTTT
TRBV15	.	TRBJ2-3	many	CATSSERGLVVADTQYF	TGTGCCACCAGCAGTGAAAGGGGACTCGTAGTGGCCGATACGCAGTATTTT
TRBV7-2	.	TRBJ1-1	many	CASSLEAANTEAFF	TGTGCCAGCAGCTTAGAGGCAGCAAACACTGAAGCTTTCTTT
TRBV10-3	TRBD1	TRBJ1-2	few	CAIRVDRDGYTF	TGTGCCATCAGGGTTGACAGGGATGGCTACACCTTC
TRBV5-5	.	TRBJ2-1	many	CASSRGMLSSYNEQFF	TGTGCCAGCAGCCGTGGTATGTTGAGCTCCTACAATGAGCAGTTCTTC
TRBV2	.	TRBJ2-3	.	CASSGLALSGQYF	TGTGCCAGCAGTGGATTAGCTCTGAGTGGGCAGTATTTT
TRBV6-2/TRBV6-3	TRBD2	TRBJ2-7	few	CASSYGSRGGAYEQYF	TGTGCCAGCAGTTACGGATCTCGGGGGGGAGCCTACGAGCAGTACTTC